This T cell receptor (beta chain) was identified during a study of CD8 T cells in ankylosing spondylitis. The CDR3 spans 15 residues. Trimming removed 5 bases at V and 7 bases at J, with 17 bases between. Germline-derived CDR1 and CDR2 are MNHNS and SASEGT. This clonotype has a handful of counts. Each CDR3 protein gets one entry after TCRdb re-called the 5' RACE reads with MiXCR. This table has about 340,000 distinct CDR3 sequences, roughly 15% appearing once. Sequencing was performed on blood, either unsorted or a sorted T cell fraction (not recorded which). The source of this sequence is a male donor with ankylosing spondylitis or in good health (not recorded which). V is TRBV6-1 and J is TRBJ1-4; D perhaps matches TRBD1 (5 bases). The CDR3 region has the DNA TGTGCCAGCAGTCTAATGGACGGGGCCGGTGAAAAACTGTTTTTT. Protein: CASSLMDGAGEKLFF.